The sequence of this TCR beta chain was determined in a study of cytomegalovirus exposure and HLA in healthy donors (dated by TCRdb to about 2017). At the level of the whole study: In an earlier analysis of about 560 of the donors, 250 to 350 Gb of sequence data and roughly 100 million unique TCR beta sequences from about 190 million T cells were reported. An early release covering roughly 600 HLA-typed donors comprised 250 to 350 gigabases of sequencing data and around 85 million unique TCR sequences. Among the roughly 390 genotyped donors, around 81% belonged to the genetic ancestry cluster associated with self-reported Caucasian donors. The study aimed to test whether cataloging public T cell receptors could reveal signatures of past pathogen exposure. Using immunosequencing, the study profiled T cell repertoires from 666 subjects and related those repertoires to cytomegalovirus serostatus. In addition to the first cohort of hundreds of subjects, a separate validation cohort of some 120 different subjects was used. The study combined high-throughput TCR immunosequencing, statistical association of individual TCRs with disease status, and machine learning to predict cytomegalovirus infection status. In a later analysis, previously published TCR beta repertoires from 550 to 700 donors were re-analyzed and high-resolution HLA genotyping was added so that TCR occurrence patterns could be studied. Rather than using new phenotypic data, the later analysis identified candidate immune exposures from TCR beta sequences and from how often those sequences occurred across donors. In an earlier analysis of 587 of the donors, high-throughput TCR beta sequencing was used to judge whether each TCR beta V gene segment behaved as functional or pseudogenic. Donor age, sex, ethnicity and CMV serostatus were compiled alongside the repertoire data. In a later genetic analysis, genome-wide SNP genotypes for about 60% of the 666 donors were used, and that subset was treated as a discovery cohort. Every repertoire in the discovery cohort had been generated on one and the same sequencing platform. Class I and class II HLA loci were covered by the typing at four-digit resolution. Typing coverage varied by locus: roughly 620-630 donors for A, B, C, DRB1 and DQB1; under 550 for DQA1; over 600 for DPA1; under 490 for DPB1. Because of strong linkage in the cohort, roughly five DR-DQ haplotypes were treated as single units for association and clustering. On average, about 240,000 unique TCR beta nucleotide sequences were sequenced per donor among some 430 genotyped donors of the cohort, with around 19% of those sequences being non-productive.

The library was built by means of the immunoSEQ multiplex PCR assay. For the multiplex PCR, a mixture combining 60 forward primers for TCR Vbeta segments and 13 reverse primers for TCR Jbeta segments was used. The CDR3 region of rearranged TCR beta genes was amplified from genomic DNA with a multiplex PCR assay. The Illumina HiSeq System was used to sequence the amplified TCR beta libraries as 87-base-pair reads. For the original study's pipeline: A later analysis tallied approximately 87 million unique TCR beta chains across the 640 or so repertoires, and 10 million to 11 million of those chains were shared by two or more donors. To remove PCR and sequencing errors, raw reads were error-corrected and collapsed into unique sequences using a nearest-neighbor algorithm that merged closely related sequences. To assign V, D and J gene segments, CDR3 sequences were aligned to IMGT reference sequences. For a sequence to be retained, a match of at least six nucleotides was required to both a V gene segment and a J gene segment. A rearrangement counted as productive if the CDR3 had no stop codons and remained in frame with V and J, and every other rearrangement counted as non-productive. Following IMGT convention, CDR3 was defined as the stretch from the second conserved V-encoded cysteine up to the conserved J-encoded phenylalanine. The earlier analysis of approximately 500 of the donors excluded sequences that lacked an unambiguous match to a single V gene segment. In an earlier analysis of more than 500 of the donors, a V segment was called functional when productive rearrangements were above 56.7%, and segregating when the standard deviation between donors exceeded 5%. A statistical classification framework was developed to diagnose cytomegalovirus status using the catalog of TCR beta chain sequences. In a later analysis, TCR nucleotide sequences were compared against IMGT/GENE-DB human TR gene sequences so that V and J genes could be assigned. In a later analysis, CDR3 sequences and most-parsimonious VDJ recombination scenarios were assigned using the TCRdist pipeline. A later analysis defined each TCR beta chain by its CDR3 amino acid sequence plus V-gene family, and excluded reads lacking a unique V-gene family. To address suspected cross-contamination and a sequencing artifact, a later analysis removed under 600 highly shared, low-generation-probability nucleotide sequences. For each public chain, a later analysis derived a clonal expansion index from normalized ranks of inferred template counts within each repertoire. In a later analysis, generation probabilities were computed using a VDJ recombination model fitted to out-of-frame rearrangements, and the results were checked against IGoR. A later analysis scored TCR-TCR, TCR-HLA and TCR-CMV co-occurrence with hypergeometric tests, applying a repertoire-size bias correction to TCR pairs. To estimate false discovery rates, a later analysis permuted the HLA or CMV assignments 20 times. In a later analysis, co-occurring TCRs were grouped with DBSCAN, and TCRdist sequence similarity was added when clustering was performed within HLA-allele-positive subsets. Co-occurrence clustering excluded repertoires with fewer than 30,000 or more than 120,000 public chains, plus five with anomalous nucleotide sharing. Held by TCRdb, this immuneACCESS table contains in-frame sequences only and omits some clones. Under half of the omission traces to an unresolved V gene where checked; the cause of the rest is unknown. That table supplies the V and J calls and clone size; D and trimming were determined from the DNA. Across this sample there are over 50,000 clones, with roughly 90% seen only once. The top ten clonotypes cover roughly 1.6% of the sample.

The cohort consisted of 600 or so healthy bone marrow donors. At the time of sampling, every cohort member was nominally healthy, though immune exposures that went unrecorded were likely present. The donor was CMV seropositive and belonged to the group of 250 to 300 seropositive cohort members. A peripheral blood sample was provided by each donor, and peripheral blood mononuclear cells were used for TCR beta sequencing. The Qiagen DNeasy Blood Extraction Kit was used to extract genomic DNA from the blood cell samples. For CDR1 and CDR2, the germline V gene lists MNHEY and SVGAGI. At the junction V is shortened by 7 bases and J by 4 bases; bases outside the gene matches: 11. The CDR3 runs 15 residues from the cysteine to the phenylalanine. Only the CDR3 region is kept as DNA, spanning 45 bases read in frame from base 1. The full study reports these points: Compared with the approximately 700-donor mean, donors in an Asian-associated ancestry cluster had fewer N-insertions in productive TCRs, according to a later genetic analysis. Linkage disequilibrium might explain the correlated functional status among segregating V segments, but an unknown experimental factor could not be excluded. The study gave a list of about 160 TCR beta chains associated with cytomegalovirus. The sequencing pipeline was judged likely to have produced a cluster of highly shared sequence variants as a technical artifact. Most TCR sequences were seen in very few donors, while some public TCRs were found in many individuals. Only TCR beta chains were sequenced in this cohort, and the absence of alpha or paired-chain data limited detectable features. V-gene and J-gene trimming of TCR beta chains was associated with a missense DCLRE1C variant in a later genetic analysis, and the association was replicated in an independent cohort. Some IMGT-functional V segments, including TRBV6-2 and TRBV6-3, could not be told apart with the 87-base-pair reads, so those segments were excluded. In a later analysis, HLA-associated TCR beta chains showed more clonal expansion and lower generation probabilities than non-associated chains that were equally common. In vitro tests confirmed that a few of the cytomegalovirus-associated TCR beta chains recognize cytomegalovirus antigens. In an earlier analysis of fewer than 700 of the donors, most TCR beta V segments appeared in productive rearrangements about 87% or about 30% of the time, broadly matching IMGT annotations. Immune exposure information for the cohort was limited to CMV serostatus. A further reported finding was that TCR beta sequences accurately predicted the HLA-A and HLA-B alleles for most subjects in the first cohort. It was suggested by the authors that the approach could potentially be generalized to other disease states and immunological phenotypes. Cytomegalovirus status was reported to be diagnosed by the classifier with high specificity and sensitivity in both the original and validation cohorts. A later analysis found that TCR association rates varied across HLA loci, with DRB1 alleles showing the most associated TCRs and HLA-C alleles the fewest. The earlier analysis of some 560 of the donors excluded around 17 rarely observed V segments, including chromosome 9 orphons, because counts were too low. Because some donors lacked HLA typing at each locus, the association tests relied only on the typed subset. According to a later analysis, most CMV-associated TCR beta chains appeared to be HLA-restricted, and the HLA associations seemed to be driven largely by CMV exposure. The presence/absence analyses assumed that sequencing depth was roughly uniform across donors, and that assumption may not be true. At a false discovery rate of 0.05, a later analysis linked 15,000 to 20,000 TCR beta sequences to specific HLA alleles. Several of the top co-occurrence clusters appeared to be linked to parvovirus B19, influenza, CMV and Epstein-Barr virus, according to a later analysis. Assigning TCR associations to individual alleles was difficult when HLA alleles, especially DR and DQ, strongly co-occurred.

Only a few counts were recorded for this clone. It lacks a known antigen. No clone much larger than this one lies a single base away; base qualities are absent. The sequenced sample was PBMCs. The V and J segments used are TRBV6-5 and TRBJ1-2, with 8 central nucleotides matching TRBD1. This receptor was identified in a man aged 25-40 years in good health and CMV-seropositive. The sequenced DNA is TGTGCCAGCACTACCCCGAGACAGGGGACCTATGGCTACACCTTC. Its coded protein is CASTTPRQGTYGYTF.